These 14 T cell receptor beta chains share one sample of origin, sequenced in a study of PD-L1 blockade in urothelial cancer. Time point in this sample: peripheral blood 6 weeks after treatment start. Assay used: immunoSEQ multiplex PCR; TCRdb lists only in-frame clones, some missing. The sample records tens of thousands of clones, roughly 84% being singletons. This material consisted of PBMCs, taken around atezolizumab (anti-PD-L1) treatment. The receptors here all came from an older man with urothelial cancer.

The chain combines TRBV6-6 with TRBJ2-1; the match to TRBD2 covers 13 bases. The germline CDR1 and CDR2 sequences are MNHNY and SVGAGI (reference sequence). This CDR3 contains 14 residues. V dropped 7 bases and J dropped 6; count of bases not matched to a gene: 3. The CDR3 DNA is TGTGCCAGCACCTGGACTAGCGGGAGCAATGAGCAGTTCTTC. Protein product: CASTWTSGSNEQFF.

The chain employs TRBV14 and TRBJ2-1; a possible D gene is TRBD2 (5 bases). CDR1 and CDR2 from the germline V gene are SGHDN and FVKESK. The CDR3 runs to 16 residues. V lost 0 bases and J lost 6, with 15 bases in between. In nucleotides, the CDR3 is TGTGCCAGCAGCCAAGATAAAACCATAGCGCGCAATGAGCAGTTCTTC. This gives the protein CASSQDKTIARNEQFF.

The V gene is TRBV11-1, the J gene TRBJ2-1; TRBD2 matches 12 bases. Germline CDR1 and CDR2: SGHAT and FQDESV (reference sequence). This CDR3 region has 15 residues. Germline trimming cut 5 bases from V and 9 bases from J; bases unmatched to any gene: 8. The DNA of the CDR3 is TGTGCCAGCAGCCATCCGACTAGCGGGAGCATTGAGCAGTTCTTC. Protein sequence: CASSHPTSGSIEQFF.

V gene TRBV19 combines with J gene TRBJ1-2; D remains unclear. Germline V CDR1 and CDR2: LNHDA, SQIVND (reference sequence). The CDR3 has 14 residues. Trimming took 8 bases from V and 0 from J, leaving 13 bases between them. CDR3 sequence reads: CASFGSKTNYGYTF. CDR3 DNA sequence: TGTGCCAGTTTTGGGAGCAAAACTAACTATGGCTACACCTTC.

The rearrangement uses TRBV5-1 and TRBJ2-7; D is possibly TRBD1 (5 bases). Trimming left V 0 bases short and J 3 bases short, with 10 bases between. Germline V gene lookup returns CDR1 SGHRS and CDR2 YFSETQ. The CDR3 consists of 14 residues. The CDR3 DNA sequence: TGCGCCAGCAGCTTGGTGCAGGGCAGCTACGAGCAGTACTTC. Translating it yields CASSLVQGSYEQYF.

The chain combines TRBV5-1 with TRBJ2-1; TRBD2 matches at 14 bases. This CDR3 has 18 amino acids. V gave up 5 bases and J gave up 1 base; unmatched junction bases: 8. Germline V gene sequence: CDR1 SGHRS, CDR2 YFSETQ. The CDR3 loop reads CASSSGTSGRISYNEQFF. DNA for the CDR3: TGCGCCAGCAGTTCCGGGACTAGCGGGAGAATTTCCTACAATGAGCAGTTCTTC.

The chain combines TRBV7-2 with TRBJ1-2, with no clear D. The CDR3 runs 14 residues. Germline V gene sequence: CDR1 SGHTA, CDR2 FQGNSA. The ends were cut back, 4 bases at V and 1 base at J, with 10 bases in the middle. The CDR3 bases are TGTGCCAGCAGCTCGGGCGGGGATAACTATGGCTACACCTTC. It translates to CASSSGGDNYGYTF.

CDR3 DNA: TGTGCCAGCACTTCTAGCGGGAGAGCAGAGACCCAGTACTTC. It is translated as CASTSSGRAETQYF. This sequence joins TRBV7-2 and TRBJ2-5, with 10 bases that match TRBD2. The CDR3 consists of 14 residues. With 7 bases clipped from V and 4 bases from J, the junction kept 6 bases outside the gene matches. Germline V gene data show CDR1 as SGHTA and CDR2 as FQGNSA. Variable domain in full (rest from reference TRBV7-2 and TRBJ2-5): GAGVSQSPSNKVTEKGKDVELRCDPISGHTALYWYRQSLGQGLEFLIYFQGNSAPDKSGLPSDRFSAERTGGSVSTLTIQRTQQEDSAVYLCASTSSGRAETQYFGPGTRLLVL.

The rearrangement uses TRBV13 and TRBJ2-1, with TRBD2 matching 9 bases. With 7 bases clipped from V and 7 bases from J, the junction kept 8 bases outside the gene matches. Per the germline V gene, CDR1 is PRHDT and CDR2 is FYEKMQ (reference sequence). There are 14 residues in the CDR3. The CDR3 DNA reads TGTGCCAGCATCCGGGCGGGAGGGAGGAATGAGCAGTTCTTC. Translated, it gives CASIRAGGRNEQFF.

This clone appeared a single time. The chain links TRBV7-2 to TRBJ1-1; D not certain. This CDR3 spans 14 amino acids. CDR1 is SGHTA, CDR2 FQGNSA, per germline. V shed 1 base and J shed 2 bases, with 8 bases lying between them. The chain's CDR3 is CASSLGVENTEAFF. The CDR3, as DNA: TGTGCCAGCAGCTTAGGAGTAGAAAACACTGAAGCTTTCTTT.

The chain joins TRBV19 to TRBJ2-1, with 8 bases matching TRBD2. The CDR3 covers 16 residues. The germline V gene encodes CDR1 LNHDA and CDR2 SQIVND (reference sequence). J was trimmed by 6 bases and V by 3 bases; bases with no gene match: 10. The CDR3 protein is CASSMTGGEVTNEQFF. CDR3 nucleotide sequence: TGTGCCAGTAGTATGACGGGGGGGGAGGTTACCAATGAGCAGTTCTTC.

This chain links TRBV27 with TRBJ1-5; D is uncertain. There are 16 residues in the CDR3. Germline V CDR1 and CDR2: MNHEY, SMNVEV (reference sequence). V was cut by 6 bases and J by 0 bases, with 15 bases left in between. The CDR3 protein is CASSPGDFYSNQPQHF. In nucleotides, the CDR3 is TGTGCCAGCAGCCCTGGAGATTTTTATAGCAATCAGCCCCAGCATTTT.

This chain links TRBV4-3 with TRBJ2-2, with D possibly matching TRBD1 (5 bases). Germline-derived CDR1 and CDR2 are LGHNA and YSLEER. V was shortened by 2 bases and J by 4 bases, with 14 bases between the two germline ends. This CDR3 is built from 16 residues. DNA of the CDR3: TGCGCCAGCAGCCAACGTACCTTGGGGCTCACCGGGGAGCTGTTTTTT. Translation gives CASSQRTLGLTGELFF.

V and J are TRBV9 and TRBJ2-2, with D unresolved. Trimming shortened V by 4 bases and J by 0 bases, and 13 bases separated the two germline ends. CDR1 is SGDLS and CDR2 is YYNGEE in the germline V gene. CDR3 length: 16 amino acids. The CDR3 DNA is TGTGCCAGCAGCATGAGAACAGCAGCGAACACCGGGGAGCTGTTTTTT. Amino acid sequence: CASSMRTAANTGELFF.